The entry that follows covers one TCR beta chain sequence. This entry comes from a study of blood T cell repertoires in COVID-19. Looking at the study overall: Acute and convalescent COVID-19 samples came from the United States, Italy and Spain.

Method: immunoSEQ multiplex PCR; TCRdb's copy keeps in-frame clones and lacks some. The sample shows some 120,000 clones, around four fifths of them seen only once. CDR3 size: 15 residues. V shed 4 bases, J shed 3 bases, and the junction held 8 bases outside the gene matches. CDR1 is SGHTA and CDR2 is FQGNSA in the germline V gene. The TCR sequence derives from a human donor in a cohort sampled during active COVID-19. The gene calls are TRBV7-2 and TRBJ2-7; 8 nucleotides match TRBD1. Specimen: peripheral blood. Written as DNA, the CDR3 is TGTGCCAGCAGCTACGGGACAGGCTCGTTCTACGAGCAGTACTTC. Amino acid sequence: CASSYGTGSFYEQYF.